This T cell receptor delta chain is drawn from a study of Vδ1+ human thymocytes. This clone is classed as medium-sized. Its antigen is unknown. The sorted cells were CD3+ Vdelta1+ Vdelta2- thymocytes from alphabeta-depleted thymus. Sequences come from RNA converted to cDNA by reverse transcription. CDR3 amplicons came from multiplex PCR with pooled V-gene forward and constant-region reverse primers. TCRdb fed the multiplex PCR reads into CATT to redo clone calling. The repertoire includes more than 25,000 delta-chain clones, about 7% of them detected once, and around 1% sits in the top ten. Study conclusions and caveats: Donors shared many TRG clonotypes but few TRD clonotypes. Despite high sort purity, roughly 18% of thymic T cell receptor delta sequences were Vdelta2. In the thymus, TRG and TRD repertoires looked highly polyclonal with Gaussian CDR3 lengths.

Per the germline V gene, CDR1 is GEAIGNYY and CDR2 is EKD. This CDR3 has 17 residues. Trimming removed 3 bases from V and 0 bases from J, with 11 bases in between. The clonotype originates from a girl under three years old who had congenital heart surgery. The sample consisted of Vdelta1+ gamma-delta thymocytes from the thymus. Subset denoted: FACS-sorted CD3+ TCRalphabeta- TCRVdelta1+ TCRVdelta2- thymocytes. The rearrangement links TRDV2 to TRDJ3; D gene ambiguous. The CDR3, as DNA: TGTGCCTGTGACGCCCCATCCCGCTCCTGGGACACCCGACAGATGTTTTTC. Its protein is CACDAPSRSWDTRQMFF.